This T cell receptor (beta chain) was identified in a study of T cells in Graves' hyperthyroidism and ophthalmopathy. Background on the study: Before any treatment, at initial diagnosis, peripheral blood was collected.

This clonotype was observed a few times. Amplified TCR beta CDR3 regions came from RNA transcripts. The HTBI primer set drove a first-round RT-PCR of the TCR CDR3. Using its own MiXCR run on the multiplex PCR reads, TCRdb lists one record per CDR3 protein. In the table there are about 480,000 distinct CDR3 sequences, 14% of which are singletons. Across 18 months, stable Graves' hyperthyroidism was marked by no progression to ophthalmopathy. The source material was blood. This sequence was found in a woman in her late teens or twenties with Graves' hyperthyroidism.

CDR3 amino acids: CASSPNSAAYTGELFF. Written as DNA, the CDR3 is TGTGCCAGCAGCCCTAATAGCGCCGCCTACACCGGGGAGCTGTTTTTT. The chain employs TRBV7-9 and TRBJ2-2, with D tentatively TRBD2 (5 bases). This CDR3 region has 16 residues. CDR1 SEHNR and CDR2 FQNEAQ come from the germline V gene (reference sequence). Trimming removed 5 bases at V and 3 bases at J, with 16 bases between.